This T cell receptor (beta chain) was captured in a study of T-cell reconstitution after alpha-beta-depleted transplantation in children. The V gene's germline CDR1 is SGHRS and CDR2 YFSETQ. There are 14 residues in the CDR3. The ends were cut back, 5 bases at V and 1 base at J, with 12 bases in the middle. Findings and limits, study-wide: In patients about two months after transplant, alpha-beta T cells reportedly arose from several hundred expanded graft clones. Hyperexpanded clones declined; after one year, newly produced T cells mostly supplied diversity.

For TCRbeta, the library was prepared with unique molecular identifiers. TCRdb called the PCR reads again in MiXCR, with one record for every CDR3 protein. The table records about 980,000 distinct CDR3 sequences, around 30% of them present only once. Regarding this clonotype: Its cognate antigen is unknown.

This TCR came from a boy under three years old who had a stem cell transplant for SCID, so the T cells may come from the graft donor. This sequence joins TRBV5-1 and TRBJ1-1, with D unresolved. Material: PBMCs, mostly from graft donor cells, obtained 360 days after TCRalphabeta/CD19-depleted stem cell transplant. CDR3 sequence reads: CASRLAAANTEAFF. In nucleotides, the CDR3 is TGCGCCAGCAGGCTCGCGGCAGCGAACACTGAAGCTTTCTTT.